The 7 T cell receptor beta chains reported below all come from one sample, sequenced in a study of shared clonotypes between healthy human individuals. Libraries were prepared by immunoSEQ multiplex PCR; TCRdb keeps only in-frame clonotypes and omits some of them. The repertoire includes under 600,000 clones, around 97% of them detected once, and around 0.058% sits in the top ten. The sequencing sample was made of naive CD4+ T cells sorted from blood. Subset indicated: CD45RA+ positively selected. Source of these receptors: a woman in her thirties in good health.

J is TRBJ2-7 and V is TRBV4-1; 12 nucleotides line up with TRBD2. The CDR3 totals 16 residues. Germline CDR1 MGHRA, CDR2 YSYEKL. V trimming: 1 base; J trimming: 4 bases; junction bases outside the gene matches: 5. CDR3 sequence: CASSQVRTSGMYEQYF. CDR3 in DNA: TGCGCCAGCAGCCAAGTCAGGACTAGCGGGATGTACGAGCAGTACTTC.

V is TRBV21-1 and J is TRBJ2-2. TRBV21-1 is a pseudogene locus. This CDR3 region has 17 residues. DNA of the CDR3: TGTGCCAGCAGCAAACCCTTGGGGTATGGGGACACCGGGGAGCTGTTTTTT. Encoded protein: CASSKPLGYGDTGELFF.

The chain employs TRBV5-6 and TRBJ2-1; a possible D gene is TRBD1 (6 bases). V lost 5 bases and J 8 bases, leaving 20 bases between the germline ends. This CDR3 contains 15 residues. Germline assignment: CDR1 SGHDT and CDR2 YYEEEE. CDR3 coding DNA: TGTGCCAGCAGTTCACCGGGACACCGGGGCGATGAGCAGTTCTTC. It codes for CASSSPGHRGDEQFF. Full variable domain (rest looked up from reference TRBV5-6 and TRBJ2-1): DAGVTQSPTHLIKTRGQQVTLRCSPKSGHDTVSWYQQALGQGPQFIFQYYEEEERQRGNFPDRFSGHQFPNYSSELNVNALLLGDSALYLCASSSPGHRGDEQFFGPGTRLTVL.

CDR3 loop: CASSLGTSGITDTQYF. The CDR3 nucleotides are TGTGCCAGCAGCCTTGGGACTAGCGGGATTACAGATACGCAGTATTTT. V is TRBV7-6 and J is TRBJ2-3, with 13 nucleotides matching TRBD2. J gave up 3 bases and V 5 bases, and 5 bases lay outside the gene matches. There are 16 residues in the CDR3. CDR1 and CDR2 from the germline V gene are SGHVS and FNYEAQ.

This sequence joins TRBV5-1 and TRBJ2-2; 8 nucleotides agree with TRBD2. V shed 0 bases and J 5 bases; nucleotides not matched to a gene: 9. The CDR3 totals 17 residues. Germline V gene sequence: CDR1 SGHRS, CDR2 YFSETQ. CDR3 sequence reads: CASSLATSGGGTGELFF. As DNA, the CDR3 is TGCGCCAGCAGCTTGGCTACTAGCGGAGGCGGGACCGGGGAGCTGTTTTTT.

This clone was recorded once. The CDR3 region is CASSPPGLAGAGELFF. The CDR3 nucleotides read TGTGCCAGCAGCCCCCCGGGACTAGCGGGAGCCGGGGAGCTGTTTTTT. The chain has TRBV7-3 and TRBJ2-2; 14 positions agree with TRBD2. CDR1 is SGHTA and CDR2 is FQGTGA in the germline V gene. V lost 5 bases and J lost 6; bases outside the gene matches: 5. The CDR3 has 16 residues.

The gene calls are TRBV6-5 and TRBJ2-1; D remains ambiguous. CDR3 length: 15 residues. Trimming cost V 1 base and J 2 bases, with 9 bases left between them. From germline, CDR1 is MNHEY and CDR2 SVGAGI. The CDR3 is CASSYYWAAYNEQFF. The CDR3 bases are TGTGCCAGCAGTTACTACTGGGCAGCCTACAATGAGCAGTTCTTC.